The 18 T cell receptor beta chains below were found in one sample sequenced in a study of T cell repertoires in cytomegalovirus infection. TCRdb reprocessed the reads via MiXCR and lists one record per CDR3 protein. The data contain roughly 640,000 distinct CDR3 sequences, 20% to 25% of them singletons. Sequenced input: CD8+ T cells from PBMCs. Receptors were obtained from a human donor in good health (CMV status not recorded). Some clones in this sample may be carry-over from other donors' samples.

This chain connects TRBV6-5 to TRBJ1-2; D call uncertain. CDR1 MNHEY and CDR2 SVGAGI come from the germline V gene. The CDR3 runs 15 residues. Trimming shortened V by 0 bases and J by 1 base, and 9 bases separated the two germline ends. In DNA form, the CDR3 reads TGTGCCAGCAGTTACTCCCGGGGAAATAACTATGGCTACACCTTC. Amino acids: CASSYSRGNNYGYTF.

This rearrangement joins TRBV6-5 to TRBJ2-1, with D tentatively TRBD2 (6 bases). The ends were cut back, 2 bases at V and 6 bases at J, with 11 bases in the middle. Germline CDR1 is MNHEY and CDR2 is SVGAGI. This CDR3 has 14 amino acids. The CDR3 reads CASSYMGLLNEQFF. Written as DNA, the CDR3 is TGTGCCAGCAGTTACATGGGACTGCTCAATGAGCAGTTCTTC.

The table lists this clonotype with a few counts. CDR3 DNA sequence: TGTGCCAGCAGTTCCACAGGGGCTACTTACAATGAGCAGTTCTTC. Translation: CASSSTGATYNEQFF. The rearrangement joins TRBV6-5 to TRBJ2-1, with 7 bases lining up with TRBD1. Germline V gene sequence: CDR1 MNHEY, CDR2 SVGAGI. Germline trimming cut 4 bases from V and 4 bases from J; bases unmatched to any gene: 7. The CDR3 loop spans 15 amino acids.

This clonotype was recorded once. The chain recombines TRBV4-3 with TRBJ1-1; unclear D gene. CDR3 size: 16 residues. Germline V gene sequence: CDR1 LGHNA, CDR2 YSLEER. Between the trimmed V and J ends, which lost 0 bases and 0 bases, there was a span of 11 bases. The CDR3, as DNA: TGCGCCAGCAGCCAAGATCGAGGAGTTATGAACACTGAAGCTTTCTTT. Amino acid sequence: CASSQDRGVMNTEAFF.

This clonotype was seen once. This could be a read error, since a much larger clone is one nucleotide away. V is TRBV7-9 and J is TRBJ2-7; 12 bases are a match to TRBD2. This CDR3 contains 19 residues. The junction had 14 bases not matched to a gene; V was cut back by 5 bases and J by 0 bases. The V gene's germline CDR1 is SEHNR and CDR2 FQNEAQ (reference sequence). In nucleotides, the CDR3 is TGTGCCAGCAGCCCCCCACTAGCGGGGGGCCTTTCCGTCTCCTACGAGCAGTACTTC. Translated, it gives CASSPPLAGGLSVSYEQYF.

The chain is built from TRBV11-2 and TRBJ1-2; TRBD1 is a possible D gene (5 bases). Germline-derived CDR1 and CDR2 are SGHAT and FQNNGV. V lost 1 base, J lost 7 bases, and 13 bases lay in between. There are 14 residues in the CDR3. The CDR3 DNA follows: TGTGCCAGCAGCTTAGTGTTGGAGGGACCTGGCTACACCTTC. Encoded protein: CASSLVLEGPGYTF.

In the case of this clonotype: This may come from a read error, since a much larger clone is one base off. The chain carries TRBV7-6 and TRBJ2-2, with 10 bases identical to TRBD2. The CDR3 covers 15 residues. The V gene's germline CDR1 is SGHVS and CDR2 FNYEAQ. For the CDR3, the DNA is TGTGCTATCTACAGCGGGGGGGAGCACACCGGGGAGCTGTTTTTT. Protein: CAIYSGGEHTGELFF.

This clonotype has a count of ten or more. The chain carries TRBV27 and TRBJ2-1; no clear D. Trimming shortened V by 4 bases and J by 5 bases, and 6 bases separated the two germline ends. In germline, CDR1 is MNHEY, CDR2 SMNVEV (reference sequence). The CDR3 loop spans 12 amino acids. Here the CDR3 DNA reads TGTGCCAGCAGTTCTTGGGACAATGAGCAGTTCTTC. Protein sequence: CASSSWDNEQFF.

The gene calls are TRBV6-1 and TRBJ2-7; 8 bases map to TRBD1. The V segment lost 6 bases and the J segment 3 bases; nucleotides outside the gene matches: 7. Germline-derived CDR1 and CDR2 are MNHNS and SASEGT. The CDR3 covers 14 residues. The CDR3 region has the DNA TGTGCCAGCAGACCGACAGGGGACCTCTACGAGCAGTACGTC. This codes for CASRPTGDLYEQYV.

This clonotype was found many times. The chain links TRBV7-6 to TRBJ2-5, with TRBD1 matching over 7 bases. The CDR3 spans 15 residues. J was trimmed by 4 bases and V by 4 bases; bases with no gene match: 9. Germline lookup yields CDR1 SGHVS and CDR2 FNYEAQ. The CDR3 is CASSSRGWTGETQYF. The CDR3 nucleotides are TGTGCCAGCAGCTCCAGGGGGTGGACAGGAGAGACCCAGTACTTC.

Remarks on this clonotype: A much bigger clone sits one base away, suggesting this may be a read error. The chain carries TRBV9 and TRBJ1-1; 8 positions agree with TRBD1. The V and J ends lost 3 bases and 3 bases, in that order; junction bases with no gene match: 1. Germline CDR1 SGDLS, CDR2 YYNGEE. CDR3 length: 13 amino acids. The CDR3 reads CASSATGDTEAFF. The DNA for the CDR3 is TGTGCCAGCAGCGCGACAGGGGACACTGAAGCTTTCTTT.

V usage is TRBV29-1 and J usage is TRBJ1-3, with D maybe TRBD1 (5 bases). Trimming pared 7 bases from V and 2 bases from J, leaving 9 bases between. Germline values: CDR1 SQVTM, CDR2 ANQGSEA. This CDR3 is 12 amino acids long. The CDR3 DNA sequence: TGCAGCGCCGGGACGCCTGGAAACACCATATATTTT. Amino acids: CSAGTPGNTIYF.

As concerns this clonotype: This may stem from a read error, because a much larger clone lies one nucleotide away. This sequence joins TRBV7-6 and TRBJ2-2; D gene ambiguous. The V gene's germline CDR1 is SGHVS and CDR2 FNYEAQ. The CDR3 spans 16 residues. Deletions cut 0 bases from V and 7 bases from J, with 15 bases between. The CDR3 nucleotides read TGTGCCAGCAGCTTAGCGCTAGTAGGGCGCATCGGGGAGCTGTTTTTT. This sequence encodes CASSLALVGRIGELFF.

V and J are TRBV23-1 and TRBJ2-1; D is perhaps TRBD1 or TRBD2 (5 bases each). TRBV23-1 is marked as an open reading frame, function uncertain. This CDR3 contains 18 residues. V lost 0 bases and J lost 5, with 20 bases in between. CDR3 in DNA: TGCGCCAGCAGTCAATCCCGGGGTACGTCAGGGTCCGACAATGAGCAGTTCTTC. It yields the protein CASSQSRGTSGSDNEQFF.

The CDR3 coding sequence is TGTGCCAGCAGCGATGACCCGACAGCTTTCTTT. It is translated as CASSDDPTAFF. V and J are TRBV25-1 and TRBJ1-1; D ambiguous. CDR1 is MGHDK and CDR2 is SYGVNS in the germline V gene. V lost 6 bases and J 10 bases, leaving 12 bases between the germline ends. This CDR3 is built from 11 residues.

V and J are TRBV6-2 or TRBV6-3 and TRBJ2-5; D may be TRBD2 (6 bases). Trimming took off 0 bases at V and 1 base at J, with 15 bases between the two ends. CDR3 length equals 17 residues. Germline CDR1 MNHEY, CDR2 SVGEGT. This CDR3 is CASSYSAGDFLQETQYF. CDR3 nucleotide sequence: TGTGCCAGCAGTTACTCCGCCGGGGACTTCCTCCAAGAGACCCAGTACTTC.

In this sample, this clonotype turned up many times. The chain employs TRBV6-5 and TRBJ1-1; unclear D gene. Trimming took 6 bases from V and 4 from J, leaving 12 bases between them. Germline loops: CDR1 MNHEY, CDR2 SVGAGI. The CDR3 consists of 13 residues. CDR3 residues: CASSPGLGTEAFF. DNA of the CDR3: TGTGCCAGCAGCCCAGGATTGGGCACTGAAGCTTTCTTT.

Many counts were recorded for this clonotype. The chain employs TRBV7-6 and TRBJ1-1; D ambiguous. Trimming removed 1 base from V and 0 bases from J, with 3 bases in between. This CDR3 has 13 residues. Germline V gene sequence: CDR1 SGHVS, CDR2 FNYEAQ. The CDR3 reads CASSLEMNTEAFF. The CDR3 region has the DNA TGTGCCAGCAGCTTAGAAATGAACACTGAAGCTTTCTTT.